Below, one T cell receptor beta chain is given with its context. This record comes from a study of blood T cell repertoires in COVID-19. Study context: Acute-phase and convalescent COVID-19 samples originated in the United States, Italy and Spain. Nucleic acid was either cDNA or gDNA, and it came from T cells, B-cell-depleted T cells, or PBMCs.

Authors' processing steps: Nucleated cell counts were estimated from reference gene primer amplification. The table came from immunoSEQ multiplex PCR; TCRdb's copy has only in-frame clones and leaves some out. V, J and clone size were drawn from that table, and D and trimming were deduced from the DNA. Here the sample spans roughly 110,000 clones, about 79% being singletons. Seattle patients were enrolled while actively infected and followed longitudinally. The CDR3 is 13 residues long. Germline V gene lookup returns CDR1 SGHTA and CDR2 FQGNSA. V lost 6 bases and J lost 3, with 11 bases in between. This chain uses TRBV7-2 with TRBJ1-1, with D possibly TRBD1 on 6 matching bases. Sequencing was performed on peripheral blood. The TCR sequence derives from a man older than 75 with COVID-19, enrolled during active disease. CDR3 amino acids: CASRNNRDTEAFF. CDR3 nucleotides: TGTGCCAGCAGAAATAACAGGGACACTGAAGCTTTCTTT.